The 16 T cell receptor beta chains in this list originate from one sample, sequenced in a study of cytomegalovirus exposure and HLA in healthy donors. The PCR was carried out with 60 Vbeta primers and 13 Jbeta primers. Clones were sequenced by immunoSEQ multiplex PCR, and TCRdb holds only the in-frame ones, with some missing. The sample consists of about 85,000 clones, about 80% of them appearing once. The sample consisted of PBMCs. Receptors were obtained from a man aged 45-65 years in good health and CMV-seropositive.

The V gene is TRBV4-1, the J gene TRBJ2-5, with 8 bases matching TRBD1. CDR1 and CDR2 (germline): MGHRA, YSYEKL. With 4 bases clipped from V and 5 bases from J, the junction kept 6 bases outside the gene matches. The CDR3 consists of 14 residues. The CDR3 DNA reads as TGCGCCAGCAGCCCAAGGACAGGGACGGAGACCCAGTACTTC. Translating gives CASSPRTGTETQYF.

V usage is TRBV7-8 and J usage is TRBJ1-1; D perhaps matches TRBD1 (6 bases). The germline CDR1 and CDR2 sequences are SGHVS and FQNEAQ. The V and J ends lost 7 bases and 2 bases respectively, with 14 bases between them. This CDR3 contains 14 residues. CDR3 sequence: CASKGDDGNTEAFF. DNA of the CDR3: TGTGCCAGCAAGGGGGACGATGGAAACACTGAAGCTTTCTTT. Filled out from reference TRBV7-8 and TRBJ1-1, the complete variable domain reads GAGVSQSPRYKVAKRGQDVALRCDPISGHVSLFWYQQALGQGPEFLTYFQNEAQLDKSGLPSDRFFAERPEGSVSTLKIQRTQQEDSAVYLCASKGDDGNTEAFFGQGTRLTVV.

The J gene is TRBJ1-5, the V gene TRBV30; 7 positions match TRBD1. This CDR3 has 16 amino acids. Germline V gene lookup returns CDR1 GTSNPN and CDR2 SVGIG (reference sequence). V shed 0 bases and J 2 bases; nucleotides not matched to a gene: 7. As DNA, the CDR3 is TGTGCCTGGAGTGTAAGGGGGCAACGGGGCAATCAGCCCCAGCATTTT. Protein: CAWSVRGQRGNQPQHF.

The chain employs TRBV5-1 and TRBJ2-3; 8 bases fit TRBD1. The CDR3 is 13 residues long. Germline CDR1 SGHRS, CDR2 YFSETQ. V shed 4 bases, J shed 3 bases, and the junction held 1 base outside the gene matches. In DNA form, the CDR3 reads TGCGCCAGCAGCCGACAGGGGACAGATACGCAGTATTTT. This sequence encodes CASSRQGTDTQYF.

The table lists this clone with a few counts. J is TRBJ2-7 and V is TRBV7-2; TRBD1 matches 7 bases. The CDR3 is 14 amino acids. After removal of 1 base from V and 5 bases from J, the junction contained 5 bases not matched to a gene. The germline gives CDR1 SGHTA, CDR2 FQGNSA. CDR3 region: CASSLGGGRNEQYF. CDR3 coding DNA: TGTGCCAGCAGCTTAGGAGGGGGCAGGAACGAGCAGTACTTC.

The chain links TRBV9 to TRBJ1-3; D remains ambiguous. V gave up 0 bases and J gave up 0 bases, with 16 bases separating them. Per the germline V gene, CDR1 is SGDLS and CDR2 is YYNGEE. The CDR3 has 18 amino acids. Here the CDR3 reads CASSVAGSRSISGNTIYF. DNA for the CDR3: TGTGCCAGCAGCGTAGCAGGAAGTCGGTCCATCTCTGGAAACACCATATATTTT.

The chain has TRBV15 and TRBJ2-7, with TRBD1 as a possible D gene (5 bases). The CDR3 consists of 16 residues. CDR1 LNHNV and CDR2 YYDKDF come from the germline V gene (reference sequence). Deletions cut 4 bases from V and 3 bases from J, with 19 bases between. The CDR3 loop reads CATSTKEGAPIYEQYF. The CDR3 nucleotides read TGTGCCACCAGCACCAAGGAAGGGGCCCCAATCTACGAGCAGTACTTC.

A note on this clone: Compared with germline, one end of the junction differs, possibly owing to a read error. This sample also contains other DNA sequences that code for the same CDR3. The rearrangement joins TRBV10-3 to TRBJ1-1; D call uncertain. Germline lookup yields CDR1 ENHRY and CDR2 SYGVKD. The CDR3 spans 13 residues. CDR3 bases: TGTGCCATCAGCCAAGCCCGTGAGTCTGAAGCCTTCTTT. Amino acids: CAISQARESEAFF.

This chain connects TRBV19 to TRBJ2-7; the match to TRBD2 covers 12 bases. With 5 bases clipped from V and 4 bases from J, the junction kept 6 bases outside the gene matches. The CDR3 loop spans 15 amino acids. The germline gives CDR1 LNHDA, CDR2 SQIVND (reference sequence). CDR3 residues: CASSPWTSGIYEQYF. The CDR3 coding sequence is TGTGCCAGTAGTCCTTGGACTAGCGGGATTTACGAGCAGTACTTC.

This clone was recorded once. J is TRBJ2-1 and V is TRBV19, with TRBD2 matching over 11 bases. The V gene's germline CDR1 is LNHDA and CDR2 SQIVND (reference sequence). The J segment lost 8 bases and the V segment lost 5 bases, leaving 8 bases of the junction unmatched. The CDR3 sequence is 15 residues long. CDR3 loop: CASSVIAGGRDEQFF. The CDR3 DNA follows: TGTGCCAGTAGTGTGATAGCGGGAGGGAGGGATGAGCAGTTCTTC.

The chain has TRBV28 and TRBJ2-3; 11 bases align to TRBD2. The ends lost 3 bases at V and 9 bases at J; junction bases unmatched: 11. CDR3 length: 16 amino acids. CDR1 MDHEN and CDR2 SYDVKM come from the germline V gene. Written as DNA, the CDR3 is TGTGCCAGCAGTTTGACGACTAGCGGGACCACCGACACGCAGTATTTT. Its protein is CASSLTTSGTTDTQYF.

This clone was detected a few times. The junction does not match germline at one end; this may be a read error. This rearrangement joins TRBV7-9 to TRBJ1-2; perhaps TRBD1 as D (5 bases). The CDR3 covers 13 residues. Germline V gene sequence: CDR1 SEHNR, CDR2 FQNEAQ (reference sequence). The CDR3 coding sequence is TGTTCCAGCAGCTTGATGACAGCGTCCGGTGGCTCCTTC. It specifies CSSSLMTASGGSF. The full variable domain, with the rest looked up from reference TRBV7-9 and TRBJ1-2, is DTGVSQNPRHKITKRGQNVTFRCDPISEHNRLYWYRQTLGQGPEFLTYFQNEAQLEKSRLLSDRFSAERPKGSFSTLEIQRTEQGDSAMYLCSSSLMTASGGSFGSGTRLTVV.

There are a few counts of this clone. CDR3 residues: CAWSGTSGTRYDTQYF. As DNA, the CDR3 is TGTGCCTGGAGTGGGACTAGCGGGACAAGATATGATACGCAGTATTTT. The chain couples TRBV30 to TRBJ2-3; 12 nucleotides align to TRBD2. From germline, CDR1 is GTSNPN and CDR2 SVGIG (reference sequence). V was pared by 1 base and J by 6 bases, with 8 bases of the junction left unmatched. The CDR3 has 16 residues. Complete variable domain (other parts from reference TRBV30 and TRBJ2-3): SQTIHQWPATLVQPVGSPLSLECTVEGTSNPNLYWYRQAAGRGLQLLFYSVGIGQISSEVPQNLSASRPQDRQFILSSKKLLLSDSGFYLCAWSGTSGTRYDTQYFGPGTRLTVL.

V gene TRBV6-1 combines with J gene TRBJ1-5, with a weak D call TRBD1 (5 bases). V was cut by 10 bases and J by 6 bases, with 19 bases left in between. The CDR3 covers 14 residues. Per germline, CDR1 MNHNS and CDR2 SASEGT. The CDR3 sequence is CAITPDRAGQPQHF. The CDR3 nucleotides read TGTGCCATTACCCCCGACAGAGCCGGTCAGCCCCAGCATTTT.

CDR3 coding DNA: TGTGCCAGTAGTACCGGACAGGGCTCACCCCAGCATTTT. Translated: CASSTGQGSPQHF. The chain is built from TRBV19 and TRBJ1-5, with 8 bases fitting TRBD1. The V segment lost 4 bases and the J segment 10 bases; nucleotides outside the gene matches: 6. The CDR3 has 13 amino acids. Per germline, CDR1 LNHDA and CDR2 SQIVND (reference sequence).

The J gene is TRBJ1-5, the V gene TRBV27, with TRBD1 matching 7 bases. Germline CDR1 reads MNHEY; CDR2 reads SMNVEV (reference sequence). V shed 11 bases, J shed 4 bases, and the junction held 8 bases outside the gene matches. There are 13 residues in the CDR3. The CDR3 loop is CAGGRDSNQPQHF. The CDR3 bases are TGTGCCGGCGGCCGGGACAGTAATCAGCCCCAGCATTTT.